The rows below give T cell receptor beta chains drawn from one sample of a study of CD8+CD57+ T cells in acquired aplastic anemia. TCRdb independently ran MiXCR on the reads; one entry per CDR3 protein. The data hold 350,000 to 450,000 distinct CDR3 sequences, with roughly 68% observed a single time. The sample consisted of sorted CD4+, CD8+, or CD8+CD57+ T cells (not recorded which) from PBMCs. Receptors originate from a human donor in good health, serving as a control. Both conserved end residues are part of each CDR3. A D gene is named only where the DNA matches it firmly. Expanded clones are given a class, and other clones once, few, many or no size at all.

j_call,v_call,clone_size,d_call,cdr3_nt,cdr3_aa
TRBJ1-2,TRBV6-4,.,TRBD1,TGTGCCAGCAGTCAAGAAGGGACAGGGAGAGGAGGAGGCCACACCTTC,CASSQEGTGRGGGHTF
TRBJ2-5,TRBV12-3/TRBV12-4,once,TRBD2,TGTGCCACCAGTTCGCTAGCGGGGTACCAAGAGACCCAGTACTTC,CATSSLAGYQETQYF
TRBJ1-2,TRBV20-1,.,.,.,CSARGEQYFDGYTF
TRBJ1-1,TRBV7-2,.,.,TGCGCCAGCAGCCGTCGGGACGCGACAGATACGGCTTTTTTT,CASSRRDATDTAFF
TRBJ2-1,TRBV12-5,.,TRBD2,TGTGCCAGCAGCTTAGCGGGGTACTACAATGAGCAGTTCTTC,CASSLAGYYNEQFF
TRBJ1-4,TRBV28,.,TRBD1,TGTGCCAGCAGTTTATTGGTCTTCCGGGACAGGGGAAGTAATGAAAAACTGTTTTTT,CASSLLVFRDRGSNEKLFF
TRBJ1-1,TRBV5-1,.,TRBD1,TGCGCCAGCAGCGTACAGGGGACTACTAGTGAAGCTTTCTTT,CASSVQGTTSEAFF
TRBJ2-5,TRBV9,many,TRBD1,TGTGCCAGCAGCTCCGGACAGGGTCGGGAAAAAGAGACCCAGTACTTC,CASSSGQGREKETQYF
TRBJ2-7,TRBV7-2,.,.,TGTGCCAGCAGCCACAACCGTCTGGGTACGTACACGCAGTACTTC,CASSHNRLGTYTQYF
TRBJ1-1,TRBV29-1,few,.,TGCAGCGTCGTCTCATTAGGAGGGCTTGAAGCTTTCTTT,CSVVSLGGLEAFF
TRBJ2-5,TRBV5-5,.,.,TGTGCCAGCAGCCCCGGTACGAAGACCCAGTACTTC,CASSPGTKTQYF
TRBJ2-5,TRBV10-3,.,TRBD2,TGTGCCATCAGTGCGGGACTAGCGGGGGCACAAGAGACCCAGTACTTC,CAISAGLAGAQETQYF
TRBJ2-3,TRBV5-5,.,TRBD2,TGTGCCAGCAGCGCGGCAGCCGAGCGGGGGGGCCGAGGCACAGATACGCAGTATTTT,CASSAAAERGGRGTDTQYF
TRBJ1-1,TRBV24-1,.,.,TGTGCCACCAGTGATGGGTGGGACGACACTGAAGCTTTCTTT,CATSDGWDDTEAFF
TRBJ1-1,TRBV2,.,.,TGTGCCAGCAGTTACGACATGGAAGCTTTCTTT,CASSYDMEAFF
TRBJ2-1,TRBV7-2,many,.,TGTGCCAGCAGCTCCGGACACGAGCAGTTCTTC,CASSSGHEQFF
TRBJ2-5,TRBV9,.,TRBD2,TGTGCCAGCAGCTCATGGACTAGCGTGGCGAAGCAGTACTTC,CASSSWTSVAKQYF
TRBJ2-7,TRBV7-2,once,TRBD2,TGTGCCAGCAGCTCGTCTAGCGGCGATACCTACGAGCAGTACTTC,CASSSSSGDTYEQYF
TRBJ2-2,TRBV20-1,.,TRBD2,TGCAGTGCTAGATTCGCTAGCGGGGGCACCGGGGAGCTGTTTTTT,CSARFASGGTGELFF
TRBJ1-3,TRBV20-1,.,.,TGCAGTGCTAGAGTGGGGAGTAACTATGACACCATATATTTT,CSARVGSNYDTIYF
TRBJ2-3,TRBV12-3/TRBV12-4,once,.,TGCGCCAGCAGTTCGGCGGGCTTTAGCACAGATCCGCAGTATTTT,CASSSAGFSTDPQYF
TRBJ2-1,TRBV10-1,once,TRBD1,TGCGCCAGCAGTGAGTGGGGGACAGGGGCCACCAATGAGCAGTTCTTC,CASSEWGTGATNEQFF
TRBJ1-5,TRBV11-2,.,.,TGTGCCAGCAGCTTAGGTACGGATGGTGGGCCCCAGCATTTT,CASSLGTDGGPQHF
TRBJ2-1,TRBV6-2/TRBV6-3,.,.,TGTGCCAGCAGTCAGTCCGGATCAGGGGGACTTTACAATGAGCAGTTCTTC,CASSQSGSGGLYNEQFF
TRBJ1-3,TRBV9,many,.,TGTGCCAGCAGCGTAGAGGGAAATTCCGGAAACACCATATATTTT,CASSVEGNSGNTIYF
TRBJ1-2,TRBV7-9,.,.,TGTGCTAGCAGCTTAGGGGGAGACACTGAAGCTTTC,CASSLGGDTEAF
TRBJ1-1,TRBV29-1,many,.,TGCAGCGTCCAACGACAGGTTAACACTGAAGCTTTCTTT,CSVQRQVNTEAFF
TRBJ1-3,TRBV20-1,.,TRBD1,TGCAGTGCTCGGGGGGGCCGGGACAGTGGAAACACCATATATTTT,CSARGGRDSGNTIYF
TRBJ2-3,TRBV7-2,.,TRBD1,TGTGCCAGCAGCACGGGACAGGGATCTTCACCCCTCCACTATTTT,CASSTGQGSSPLHYF
TRBJ2-5,TRBV7-2,.,TRBD1,TGTGCCAGCAGGCGAGTGGGACAGGGGGGCCAAGCTTTC,CASRRVGQGGQAF
TRBJ1-5,TRBV7-2,.,.,TGTGCCAGCAGCCCACAGCGTGGGGGTTTGCCCGAGCATTTT,CASSPQRGGLPEHF
TRBJ2-3,TRBV12-3/TRBV12-4,.,.,TGTGCCAGCAGTCACTCTCCGGGGGAAGTAGATACGCAGTATTTT,CASSHSPGEVDTQYF
TRBJ1-1,TRBV10-3,.,.,TGTGCCATCAGTGAGGCAGGGCCAACTGAAGCTTTCTTT,CAISEAGPTEAFF
TRBJ2-2,TRBV11-2,.,.,TGTGCCAGCAGCTTAGTAACATCCACCGGGGGGCTGTTTTTT,CASSLVTSTGGLFF
TRBJ1-5,TRBV2,.,.,TGTGCCAGCAGTGAGGGTGACGAGGTAGGACAGCCCCAGCATTTT,CASSEGDEVGQPQHF
TRBJ1-1,TRBV10-3,.,.,TGTGCCATCGGTCAGGGGTCGAGAACTGAAGCTTTCTTT,CAIGQGSRTEAFF
TRBJ1-2,TRBV6-4,once,.,TGTGCCAGCAGGTTGAACCGGGGCACACTTAACTATGGCTACACCTTC,CASRLNRGTLNYGYTF